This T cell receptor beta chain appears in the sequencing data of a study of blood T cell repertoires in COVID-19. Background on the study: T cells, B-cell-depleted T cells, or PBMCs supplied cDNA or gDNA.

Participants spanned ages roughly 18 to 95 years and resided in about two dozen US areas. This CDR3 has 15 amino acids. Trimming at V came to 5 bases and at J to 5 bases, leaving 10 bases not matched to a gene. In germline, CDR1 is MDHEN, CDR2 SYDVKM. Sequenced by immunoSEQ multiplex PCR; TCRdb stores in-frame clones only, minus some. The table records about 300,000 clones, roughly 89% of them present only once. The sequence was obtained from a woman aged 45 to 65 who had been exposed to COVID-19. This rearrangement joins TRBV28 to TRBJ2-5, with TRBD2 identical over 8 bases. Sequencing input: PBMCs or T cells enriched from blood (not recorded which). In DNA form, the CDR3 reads TGTGCCAGCAGTCGCCCGGGAGGGAGGGTGGAGACCCAGTACTTC. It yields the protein CASSRPGGRVETQYF.